This entry describes one TCR beta chain. This sample was taken from a study of blood T cell repertoires in COVID-19. The CDR3 totals 18 residues. V lost 2 bases to trimming and J lost 8 bases; unmatched junction nucleotides: 16. Germline V gene sequence: CDR1 SNHLY, CDR2 FYNNEI. Participants, 18 to 89 years old, spanned some 23 US areas. Participants' reported clinical history set cohort assignment. Recovered status applied to Cohort 3 donors who had two consecutive negative PCRs. It also applied to those with clearance or with symptom resolution. TCRdb's copy holds only in-frame clones and misses some; the assay was immunoSEQ multiplex PCR. The sample consists of 380,000 or so clones, around 87% of them appearing once.

The chain has TRBV2 and TRBJ1-4, with 8 bases matching TRBD1. The sequencing input was PBMCs or T cells enriched from blood (not recorded which). This TCR came from a man aged 30 to 39 who had recovered from COVID-19. The CDR3 loop reads CASSERGQVLYAREKLFF. The CDR3 DNA reads as TGTGCCAGCAGTGAAAGGGGACAGGTTTTATACGCTCGGGAAAAACTGTTTTTT.